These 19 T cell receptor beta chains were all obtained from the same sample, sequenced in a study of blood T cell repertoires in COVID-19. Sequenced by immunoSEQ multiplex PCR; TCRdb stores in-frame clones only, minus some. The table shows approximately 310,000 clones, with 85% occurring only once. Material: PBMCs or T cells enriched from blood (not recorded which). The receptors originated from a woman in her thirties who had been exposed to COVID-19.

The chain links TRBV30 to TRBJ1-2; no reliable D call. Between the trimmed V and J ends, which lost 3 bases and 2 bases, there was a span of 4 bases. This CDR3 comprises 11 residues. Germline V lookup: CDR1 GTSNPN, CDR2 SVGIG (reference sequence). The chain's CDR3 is CAWRSNYGYTF. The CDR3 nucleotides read TGTGCCTGGAGGTCGAACTATGGCTACACCTTC. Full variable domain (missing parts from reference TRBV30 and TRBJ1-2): SQTIHQWPATLVQPVGSPLSLECTVEGTSNPNLYWYRQAAGRGLQLLFYSVGIGQISSEVPQNLSASRPQDRQFILSSKKLLLSDSGFYLCAWRSNYGYTFGSGTRLTVV.

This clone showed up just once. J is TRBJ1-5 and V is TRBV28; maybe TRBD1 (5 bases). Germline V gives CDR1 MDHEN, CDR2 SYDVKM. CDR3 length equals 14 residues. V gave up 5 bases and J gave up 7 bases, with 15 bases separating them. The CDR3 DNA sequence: TGTGCCAGCAGTACAATTGTAAGGGGACAGCCCCAGCATTTT. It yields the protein CASSTIVRGQPQHF.

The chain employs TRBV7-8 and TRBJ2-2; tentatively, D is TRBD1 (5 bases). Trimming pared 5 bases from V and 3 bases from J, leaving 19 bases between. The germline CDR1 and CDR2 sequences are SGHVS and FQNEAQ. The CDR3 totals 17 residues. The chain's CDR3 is CASSQNPRDSYTGELFF. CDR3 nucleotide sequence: TGTGCCAGCAGCCAGAATCCTAGAGACAGTTACACCGGGGAGCTGTTTTTT.

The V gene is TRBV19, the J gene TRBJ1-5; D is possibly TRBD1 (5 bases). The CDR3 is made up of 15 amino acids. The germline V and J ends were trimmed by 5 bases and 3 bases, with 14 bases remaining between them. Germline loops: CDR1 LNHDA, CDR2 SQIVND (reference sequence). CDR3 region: CASSYQGGNNQPQHF. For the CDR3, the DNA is TGTGCCAGTAGTTATCAGGGCGGTAACAATCAGCCCCAGCATTTT.

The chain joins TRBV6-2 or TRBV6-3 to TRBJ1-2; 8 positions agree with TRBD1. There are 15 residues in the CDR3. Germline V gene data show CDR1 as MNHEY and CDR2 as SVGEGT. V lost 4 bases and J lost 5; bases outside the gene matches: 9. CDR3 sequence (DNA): TGTGCCAGCAGTTTCCTGGCAGGGGGCAATTATGGCTACACCTTC. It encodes CASSFLAGGNYGYTF.

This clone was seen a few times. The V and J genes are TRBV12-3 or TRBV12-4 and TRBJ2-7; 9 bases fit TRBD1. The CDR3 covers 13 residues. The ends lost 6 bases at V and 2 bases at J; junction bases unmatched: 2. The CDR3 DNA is TGTGCCAGCAGGGGACAGGGAGCCTACGAGCAGTACTTC. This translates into CASRGQGAYEQYF.

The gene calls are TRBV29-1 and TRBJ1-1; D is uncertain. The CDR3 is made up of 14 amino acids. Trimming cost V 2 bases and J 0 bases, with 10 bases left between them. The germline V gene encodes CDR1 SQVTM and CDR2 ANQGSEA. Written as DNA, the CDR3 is TGCAGCGTTGAATACAGTTATTTGAACACTGAAGCTTTCTTT. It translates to CSVEYSYLNTEAFF.

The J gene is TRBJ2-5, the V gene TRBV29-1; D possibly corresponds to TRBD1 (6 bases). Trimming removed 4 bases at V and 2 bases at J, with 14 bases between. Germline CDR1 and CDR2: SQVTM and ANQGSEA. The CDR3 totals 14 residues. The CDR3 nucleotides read TGCAGCGTTGGCAGGGGCCCGGGGCAAGAGACCCAGTACTTC. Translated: CSVGRGPGQETQYF.

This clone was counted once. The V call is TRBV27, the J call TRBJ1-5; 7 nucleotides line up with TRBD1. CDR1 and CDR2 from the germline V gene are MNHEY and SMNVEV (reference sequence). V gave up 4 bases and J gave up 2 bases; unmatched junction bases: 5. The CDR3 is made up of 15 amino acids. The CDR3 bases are TGTGCCAGCAGTTACAGGGGAAAGGGCAATCAGCCCCAGCATTTT. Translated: CASSYRGKGNQPQHF.

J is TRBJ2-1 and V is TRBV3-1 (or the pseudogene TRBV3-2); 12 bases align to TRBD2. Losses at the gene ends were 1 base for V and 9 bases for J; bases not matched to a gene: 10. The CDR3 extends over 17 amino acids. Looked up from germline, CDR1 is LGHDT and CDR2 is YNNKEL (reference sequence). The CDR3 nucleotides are TGTGCCAGCAGCCAAGGGTCGCTAGCGGGGGGGCCATTTGAGCAGTTCTTC. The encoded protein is CASSQGSLAGGPFEQFF.

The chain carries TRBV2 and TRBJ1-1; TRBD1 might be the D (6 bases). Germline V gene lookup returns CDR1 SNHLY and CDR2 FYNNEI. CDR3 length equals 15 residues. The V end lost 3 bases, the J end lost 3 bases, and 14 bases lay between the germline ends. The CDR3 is CASSDPRQVDTEAFF. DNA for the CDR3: TGTGCCAGCAGTGATCCCCGACAGGTTGACACTGAAGCTTTCTTT.

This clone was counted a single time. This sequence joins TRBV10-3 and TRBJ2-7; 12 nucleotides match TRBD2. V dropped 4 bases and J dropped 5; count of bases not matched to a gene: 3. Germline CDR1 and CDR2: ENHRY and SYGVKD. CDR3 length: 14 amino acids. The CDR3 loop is CAISGLAGDHEQYF. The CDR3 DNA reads TGTGCCATCAGTGGACTAGCGGGAGACCACGAGCAGTACTTC.

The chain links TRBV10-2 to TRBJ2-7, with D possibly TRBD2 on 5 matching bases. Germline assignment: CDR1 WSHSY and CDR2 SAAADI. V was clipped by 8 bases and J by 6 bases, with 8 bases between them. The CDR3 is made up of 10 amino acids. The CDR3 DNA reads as TGCGCCAGCGGGAGCCTCGAGCAGTACTTC. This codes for CASGSLEQYF.

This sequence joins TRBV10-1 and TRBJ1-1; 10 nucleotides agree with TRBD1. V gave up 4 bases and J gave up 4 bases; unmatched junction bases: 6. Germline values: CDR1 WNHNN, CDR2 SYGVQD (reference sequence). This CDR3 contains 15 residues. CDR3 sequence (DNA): TGCGCCAGCAGTGTCGCGGGGACAGGGGTCACTGAAGCTTTCTTT. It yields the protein CASSVAGTGVTEAFF.

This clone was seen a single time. The CDR3 protein is CASSIGAGANTGELFF. The CDR3 DNA is TGTGCCAGTAGTATAGGTGCGGGGGCTAACACCGGGGAGCTGTTTTTT. The chain has TRBV19 and TRBJ2-2; tentatively, D is TRBD2 (7 bases). Per the germline V gene, CDR1 is LNHDA and CDR2 is SQIVND (reference sequence). CDR3 length: 16 amino acids. Trimming stripped 1 base from V and 2 bases from J, with 11 bases between.

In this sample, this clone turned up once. CDR3 nucleotides: TGTGCCAGCAGCCGCGATCCTAATCAGCCCCAGCATTTT. Residues: CASSRDPNQPQHF. The chain employs TRBV28 and TRBJ1-5; D is ambiguous. The CDR3 loop spans 13 amino acids. In germline, CDR1 is MDHEN, CDR2 SYDVKM. V was trimmed by 6 bases and J by 4 bases, leaving 10 bases between them. Combining the CDR3 with reference TRBV28 and TRBJ1-5 gives the whole variable domain DVKVTQSSRYLVKRTGEKVFLECVQDMDHENMFWYRQDPGLGLRLIYFSYDVKMKEKGDIPEGYSVSREKKERFSLILESASTNQTSMYLCASSRDPNQPQHFGDGTRLSIL.

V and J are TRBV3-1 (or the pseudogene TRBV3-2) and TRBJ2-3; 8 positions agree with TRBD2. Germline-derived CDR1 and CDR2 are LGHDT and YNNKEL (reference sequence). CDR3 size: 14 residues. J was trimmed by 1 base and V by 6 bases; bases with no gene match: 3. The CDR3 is CASSYSGGTDTQYF. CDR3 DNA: TGTGCCAGCAGTTATAGCGGGGGCACAGATACGCAGTATTTT.

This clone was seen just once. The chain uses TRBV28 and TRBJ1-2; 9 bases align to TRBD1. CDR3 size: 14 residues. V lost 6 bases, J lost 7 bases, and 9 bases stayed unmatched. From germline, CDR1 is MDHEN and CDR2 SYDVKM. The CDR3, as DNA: TGTGCCAGCAGCCCCCCCGGGACAGGGCCTGGCTACACCTTC. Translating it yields CASSPPGTGPGYTF.

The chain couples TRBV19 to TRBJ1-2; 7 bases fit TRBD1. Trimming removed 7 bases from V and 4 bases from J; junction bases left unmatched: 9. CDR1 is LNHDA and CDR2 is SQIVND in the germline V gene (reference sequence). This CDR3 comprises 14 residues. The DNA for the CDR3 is TGTGCCAGTACACCTCCGACAGGGAGCTATGGCTACACCTTC. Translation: CASTPPTGSYGYTF.